This section outlines one T cell receptor (beta chain) sequence together with its context. This specimen comes from a study of cytomegalovirus exposure and HLA in healthy donors. The primer mix had 60 Vbeta and 13 Jbeta primers. Sequencing was performed with immunoSEQ multiplex PCR; in TCRdb, only in-frame clones are kept and a portion is missing. The sample yields around 180,000 clones, approximately 84% seen once. The sequenced sample was PBMCs. The source of this sequence is a girl aged 10 to 17 in good health and CMV-seropositive.

The CDR3 region is CASSEILRGRGTEAFF. The CDR3 nucleotides are TGTGCCAGCAGTGAGATACTCAGGGGACGGGGCACTGAAGCTTTCTTT. The J gene is TRBJ1-1, the V gene TRBV6-4, with D possibly TRBD1 on 6 matching bases. The V end lost 3 bases, the J end lost 4 bases, and 18 bases lay between the germline ends. The CDR3 contains 16 residues. Germline-derived CDR1 and CDR2 are MRHNA and SNTAGT.